Each of the 8 T cell receptor beta chains below was sequenced from the same sample in a study of blood T cell repertoires in COVID-19. Data came from immunoSEQ multiplex PCR; TCRdb stores just in-frame clones and leaves some out. The table lists around 220,000 clones, more than 75% of them singletons. Input material: peripheral blood. The source of these receptors is a man between 50 and 59 years old with acute or convalescent COVID-19.

The rearrangement uses TRBV7-9 and TRBJ1-6; 7 nucleotides align to TRBD1. Germline loops: CDR1 SEHNR, CDR2 FQNEAQ (reference sequence). The CDR3 length is 14 residues. After removal of 5 bases from V and 5 bases from J, the junction contained 3 bases not matched to a gene. CDR3 sequence reads: CASSRDSNNSPLHF. As DNA, the CDR3 is TGTGCCAGCAGCCGGGACAGCAATAATTCACCCCTCCACTTT.

This clone was counted a single time. This rearrangement joins TRBV30 to TRBJ1-6; D is undetermined. This CDR3 spans 14 amino acids. Per the germline V gene, CDR1 is GTSNPN and CDR2 is SVGIG (reference sequence). Trimming took off 4 bases at V and 0 bases at J, with 7 bases between the two ends. The CDR3 coding sequence is TGTGCCTGGAATGCCGGCTCCTATAATTCACCCCTCCACTTT. It translates to CAWNAGSYNSPLHF.

The rearrangement links TRBV9 to TRBJ1-1, with 9 bases identical to TRBD1. Germline loops: CDR1 SGDLS, CDR2 YYNGEE. The junction had 8 bases not matched to a gene; V was cut back by 3 bases and J by 5 bases. This CDR3 region has 15 residues. The CDR3 DNA is TGTGCCAGCAGCGCTGGGGGACAGGGCGGGACTGAAGCTTTCTTT. Residues: CASSAGGQGGTEAFF.

In this sample, this clone turned up a few times. This sequence joins TRBV2 and TRBJ1-4; a weak D match, TRBD1 (6 bases). Deletions cut 6 bases from V and 10 bases from J, with 15 bases between. CDR1 and CDR2 from the germline V gene are SNHLY and FYNNEI. The CDR3 has 13 amino acids. The CDR3 nucleotides are TGTGCCAGCAGGGACAGCTCCTCTAGAAAACTGTTTTTT. Translation: CASRDSSSRKLFF.

The gene calls are TRBV6-5 and TRBJ1-2, with D tentatively TRBD1 (5 bases). This CDR3 region has 13 residues. Trimming shortened V by 0 bases and J by 3 bases, and 5 bases separated the two germline ends. Germline loops: CDR1 MNHEY, CDR2 SVGAGI. The CDR3 DNA reads TGTGCCAGCAGTTACTCCAGGGACTATGGCTACACCTTC. Amino acid sequence: CASSYSRDYGYTF.

This clone occurred a few times. The J gene is TRBJ2-7, the V gene TRBV19; D may be TRBD1 (5 bases). Germline CDR1 and CDR2: LNHDA and SQIVND (reference sequence). The CDR3 totals 13 residues. V was trimmed by 4 bases and J by 3 bases, leaving 10 bases between them. The CDR3 nucleotides are TGTGCCAGTAGTACCCAGGGCCTCTACGAGCAGTACTTC. Protein: CASSTQGLYEQYF.

This chain links TRBV7-9 with TRBJ1-2; a possible D gene is TRBD1 (6 bases). The germline V and J ends were trimmed by 2 bases and 1 base, with 8 bases remaining between them. This CDR3 has 14 amino acids. CDR1 is SEHNR, CDR2 FQNEAQ, per germline (reference sequence). In nucleotides, the CDR3 is TGTGCCAGCAGCTTATCAGGGGATAACTATGGCTACACCTTC. Protein: CASSLSGDNYGYTF.

V is TRBV3-1 (or the pseudogene TRBV3-2) and J is TRBJ1-4, with 10 bases aligning to TRBD1. Germline CDR1 is LGHDT and CDR2 is YNNKEL (reference sequence). V dropped 3 bases and J dropped 4; count of bases not matched to a gene: 5. CDR3 length: 16 residues. The CDR3 nucleotides are TGTGCCAGCAGCCACTCAGACAGGGGGCTTAATGAAAAACTGTTTTTT. Translation gives CASSHSDRGLNEKLFF.